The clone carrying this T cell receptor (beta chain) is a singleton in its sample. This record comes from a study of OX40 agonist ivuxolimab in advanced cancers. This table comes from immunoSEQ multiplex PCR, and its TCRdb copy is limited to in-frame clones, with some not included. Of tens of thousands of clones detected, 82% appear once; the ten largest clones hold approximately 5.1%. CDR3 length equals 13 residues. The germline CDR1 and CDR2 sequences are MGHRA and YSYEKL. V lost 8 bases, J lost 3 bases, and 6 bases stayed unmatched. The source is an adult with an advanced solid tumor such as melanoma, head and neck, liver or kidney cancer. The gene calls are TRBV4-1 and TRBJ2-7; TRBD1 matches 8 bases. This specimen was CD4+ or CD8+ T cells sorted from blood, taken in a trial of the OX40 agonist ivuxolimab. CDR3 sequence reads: CASGRGQDYEQYF. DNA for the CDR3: TGCGCCAGCGGAAGGGGACAGGACTACGAGCAGTACTTC.